Below, 26 T cell receptor beta chains from the same sample are listed, as sequenced in a study of shared clonotypes between healthy human individuals. The assay was immunoSEQ multiplex PCR, and TCRdb's table has in-frame clones only and misses some. The table lists about 340,000 clones, less than 75% of them singletons. Input material: memory CD4+ T cells sorted from blood. Subset given: CD45RA-negative fraction. The receptors shown here come from a man aged 25-40 years in good health.

V and J are TRBV19 and TRBJ2-6; 10 bases agree with TRBD1. V lost 5 bases to trimming and J lost 3 bases; unmatched junction nucleotides: 7. This CDR3 has 17 residues. Germline CDR1 and CDR2: LNHDA and SQIVND (reference sequence). The CDR3 region has the DNA TGTGCCAGTAGTCCCCGGGACAGGGGATTTGGGGCCAACGTCCTGACTTTC. It translates to CASSPRDRGFGANVLTF.

The chain is built from TRBV2 and TRBJ1-5; perhaps TRBD1 as D (5 bases). V was trimmed by 2 bases and J by 3 bases, leaving 11 bases between them. Germline lookup yields CDR1 SNHLY and CDR2 FYNNEI. The CDR3 has 15 amino acids. CDR3 nucleotide sequence: TGTGCCAGCAGTGAATTCGACAGCTTCAATCAGCCCCAGCATTTT. This translates into CASSEFDSFNQPQHF.

This clone was counted between two and nine times. The chain employs TRBV10-1 and TRBJ1-5; unclear D gene. V lost 6 bases, J lost 5 bases, and 11 bases lay in between. Germline-derived CDR1 and CDR2 are WNHNN and SYGVQD (reference sequence). The CDR3 extends over 13 amino acids. The DNA of the CDR3 is TGCGCCAGCAGCTCAAGCAGAGATCAGCCCCAGCATTTT. This codes for CASSSSRDQPQHF.

As regards this clone: Given a far larger clone just one base away, this is likely a sequencing read error. The chain employs TRBV6-4 and TRBJ1-2; D remains unclear. This CDR3 region has 11 residues. CDR1 MRHNA and CDR2 SNTAGT come from the germline V gene. The CDR3 sequence is CTSPGHYGYTF. DNA for the CDR3: TGTACCAGCCCCGGACACTATGGCTACACCTTC.

The V gene is TRBV29-1, the J gene TRBJ2-3, with D perhaps assigned TRBD1 or TRBD2 (5 bases each). The ends were cut back, 4 bases at V and 2 bases at J, with 13 bases in the middle. This CDR3 region has 14 residues. Germline lookup yields CDR1 SQVTM and CDR2 ANQGSEA. CDR3 in DNA: TGCAGCGTTGGTTTAGGGACCCCCACAGATACGCAGTATTTT. Translated, it gives CSVGLGTPTDTQYF.

The CDR3 protein is CASSEGLVFNEQFF. The CDR3 coding sequence is TGTGCCAGCAGTGAAGGACTAGTATTCAATGAGCAGTTCTTC. V usage is TRBV2 and J usage is TRBJ2-1, with D tentatively TRBD2 (6 bases). Per the germline V gene, CDR1 is SNHLY and CDR2 is FYNNEI. V was cut by 1 base and J by 6 bases, with 10 bases left in between. CDR3 size: 14 residues.

The gene calls are TRBV9 and TRBJ1-2; D remains unclear. Trimming took off 1 base at V and 3 bases at J, with 10 bases between the two ends. Germline assignment: CDR1 SGDLS and CDR2 YYNGEE. This CDR3 comprises 14 residues. This chain's CDR3 is CASSVTVQDYGYTF. DNA of the CDR3: TGTGCCAGCAGCGTAACTGTGCAAGACTATGGCTACACCTTC.

V usage is TRBV7-9 and J usage is TRBJ2-3; D ambiguous. This CDR3 comprises 15 residues. Trimming stripped 0 bases from V and 2 bases from J, with 9 bases between. The germline gives CDR1 SEHNR, CDR2 FQNEAQ (reference sequence). The CDR3 DNA is TGTGCCAGCAGCTTAGCCGTTAGCTCCACAGATACGCAGTATTTT. It yields the protein CASSLAVSSTDTQYF.

This chain links TRBV6-1 with TRBJ2-5; D is unresolved. Deletions cut 5 bases from V and 3 bases from J, with 4 bases between. Germline V gene lookup returns CDR1 MNHNS and CDR2 SASEGT. This CDR3 is built from 11 residues. The CDR3 DNA reads as TGTGCCAGCAGTCTCAAAGAGACCCAGTACTTC. It codes for CASSLKETQYF.

The V gene is TRBV15, the J gene TRBJ2-7; the match to TRBD1 covers 8 bases. Germline V gives CDR1 LNHNV, CDR2 YYDKDF (reference sequence). This CDR3 spans 14 amino acids. Trimming cost V 5 bases and J 7 bases; bases outside gene matches: 10. The CDR3 spells CATSRRTGKREQYF. The CDR3 DNA reads TGTGCCACCAGCCGACGGACAGGGAAACGGGAGCAGTACTTC.

The chain couples TRBV5-5 to TRBJ2-1, with D unclear. Germline lookup yields CDR1 SGHKS and CDR2 YYEKEE (reference sequence). The CDR3 length is 11 residues. Deletions cut 2 bases from V and 8 bases from J, with 5 bases between. CDR3 loop: CASSFWDEQFF. CDR3 nucleotides: TGTGCCAGCAGCTTTTGGGATGAGCAGTTCTTC.

V usage is TRBV5-4 and J usage is TRBJ2-7; tentatively, D is TRBD2 (5 bases). The CDR3 is 14 amino acids. The V and J ends lost 3 bases and 0 bases respectively, with 10 bases between them. CDR1 and CDR2 (germline): SGHNT, YYREEE (reference sequence). In DNA form, the CDR3 reads TGTGCCAGCAGCTCCCGAACTAGCTCCTACGAGCAGTACTTC. Its protein is CASSSRTSSYEQYF.

The V call is TRBV5-1, the J call TRBJ2-5; a possible D gene is TRBD2 (6 bases). This CDR3 region has 16 residues. Trimming shortened V by 4 bases and J by 5 bases, and 21 bases separated the two germline ends. The V gene's germline CDR1 is SGHRS and CDR2 YFSETQ. CDR3 amino acids: CASSRSATVEGETQYF. CDR3 nucleotides: TGCGCCAGCAGCCGGAGTGCTACGGTGGAGGGGGAGACCCAGTACTTC.

This clone has only a few counts. Other DNA sequences of this sample code for an identical CDR3. The chain links TRBV18 to TRBJ2-5, with D maybe TRBD1 (6 bases). The CDR3 runs to 14 residues. Trimming took 3 bases from V and 3 from J, leaving 11 bases between them. Germline loops: CDR1 KGHSH, CDR2 LQKENI. The CDR3 is CASSPPGQKETQYF. Written as DNA, the CDR3 is TGTGCCAGCTCACCGCCGGGACAAAAAGAGACCCAGTACTTC.

This clone was seen more than once but under ten times. The V and J genes are TRBV9 and TRBJ2-3, with D perhaps TRBD2 (6 bases). This CDR3 has 16 amino acids. Germline values: CDR1 SGDLS, CDR2 YYNGEE. V lost 3 bases and J lost 2, with 16 bases in between. The CDR3 region is CASSASAGYSTDTQYF. CDR3 nucleotide sequence: TGTGCCAGCAGCGCCTCAGCGGGCTACTCCACAGATACGCAGTATTTT.

The genes are TRBV29-1 and TRBJ2-2, with 9 positions matching TRBD1. V lost 7 bases, J lost 4 bases, and 7 bases stayed unmatched. The CDR3 covers 14 residues. CDR1 is SQVTM, CDR2 ANQGSEA, per germline. CDR3 protein: CSAPGQGGTGELFF. In DNA form, the CDR3 reads TGCAGCGCTCCGGGACAGGGCGGCACCGGGGAGCTGTTTTTT.

This clone has just a few counts. In DNA form, the CDR3 reads TGCGCCAGCAGAATCCGGGAGGATCAGCCCCAGCATTTT. Its translation: CASRIREDQPQHF. The rearrangement joins TRBV5-1 to TRBJ1-5, with D unclear. Germline V CDR1 and CDR2: SGHRS, YFSETQ. CDR3 size: 13 residues. V was pared by 5 bases and J by 5 bases, with 11 bases between.

Concerning this clone itself: Other DNA sequences in this sample translate to the same CDR3. V is TRBV5-4 and J is TRBJ2-1; D not resolved. The CDR3 is made up of 15 amino acids. Per germline, CDR1 SGHNT and CDR2 YYREEE (reference sequence). Trimming removed 0 bases at V and 2 bases at J, with 9 bases between. CDR3 amino acids: CASSLEATTYNEQFF. The CDR3 nucleotides read TGTGCCAGCAGCTTGGAAGCGACCACCTACAATGAGCAGTTCTTC.

This clone was seen ten or more times. This same CDR3 is encoded by further DNA sequences in the sample. This sequence joins TRBV5-1 and TRBJ1-3, with D perhaps TRBD1 (5 bases). CDR3 length equals 14 residues. Germline V CDR1 and CDR2: SGHRS, YFSETQ. Trimming took off 6 bases at V and 1 base at J, with 11 bases between the two ends. CDR3 loop: CASTPGGSGNTIYF. In nucleotides, the CDR3 is TGCGCCAGCACCCCTGGGGGGTCTGGAAACACCATATATTTT.

This clone has just a few counts. The chain links TRBV7-2 to TRBJ2-2; no firm D call. Deletions cut 2 bases from V and 6 bases from J, with 13 bases between. The CDR3 is made up of 15 amino acids. The germline gives CDR1 SGHTA, CDR2 FQGNSA. CDR3 in amino acids: CASSLQVWGSGELFF. In DNA form, the CDR3 reads TGTGCCAGCAGCTTACAAGTCTGGGGATCCGGGGAGCTGTTTTTT.

The chain has TRBV5-1 and TRBJ1-1; D is ambiguous. Germline CDR1 SGHRS, CDR2 YFSETQ. The CDR3 length is 13 residues. Trimming cost V 3 bases and J 3 bases, with 9 bases left between them. CDR3 protein: CASSSNTDTEAFF. The CDR3 bases are TGCGCCAGCAGCTCCAACACCGACACTGAAGCTTTCTTT.

CDR3 bases: TGTGCCAGCAGCGCGGGACTAGCGGACACAGATACGCAGTATTTT. It encodes CASSAGLADTDTQYF. V and J are TRBV7-3 and TRBJ2-3, with TRBD2 identical over 11 bases. CDR1 is SGHTA, CDR2 FQGTGA, per germline. This CDR3 has 15 amino acids. V dropped 5 bases and J dropped 2; count of bases not matched to a gene: 3.

The V and J genes are TRBV11-1 and TRBJ1-2; TRBD1 might be the D (6 bases). The germline V and J ends were trimmed by 3 bases and 0 bases, with 11 bases remaining between them. Germline lookup yields CDR1 SGHAT and CDR2 FQDESV (reference sequence). The CDR3 runs to 15 residues. The CDR3 region is CASSLVGGANYGYTF. For the CDR3, the DNA is TGTGCCAGCAGCTTGGTTGGGGGCGCTAACTATGGCTACACCTTC. Supplemented by reference TRBV11-1 and TRBJ1-2, the full variable domain reads EAEVAQSPRYKITEKSQAVAFWCDPISGHATLYWYRQILGQGPELLVQFQDESVVDDSQLPKDRFSAERLKGVDSTLKIQPAELGDSAMYLCASSLVGGANYGYTFGSGTRLTVV.

This clone is a singleton in its sample. The chain combines TRBV19 with TRBJ1-5; 7 bases align to TRBD1. V dropped 3 bases and J dropped 2; count of bases not matched to a gene: 7. In germline, CDR1 is LNHDA, CDR2 SQIVND (reference sequence). This CDR3 spans 16 amino acids. The CDR3 protein is CASSIYRTGGNQPQHF. The CDR3 nucleotides read TGTGCCAGTAGTATTTATCGGACAGGAGGCAATCAGCCCCAGCATTTT.

This clone was seen only once. The CDR3 nucleotides are TGTGCCAGCAAGAGGCAAGCACAAGAGACCCAGTACTTC. It is translated as CASKRQAQETQYF. This chain uses TRBV2 with TRBJ2-5; D uncertain. This CDR3 is 13 amino acids long. V was pared by 7 bases and J by 2 bases, with 11 bases between. Germline values: CDR1 SNHLY, CDR2 FYNNEI.

This rearrangement joins TRBV29-1 to TRBJ1-1; possibly TRBD1 for D (6 bases). Germline V CDR1 and CDR2: SQVTM, ANQGSEA. The CDR3 covers 15 residues. V lost 8 bases and J 5 bases, leaving 24 bases between the germline ends. CDR3 DNA: TGCAGCTCTTGGAGGGGAGCGGGGGCTGGTACTGAAGCTTTCTTT. Its protein product is CSSWRGAGAGTEAFF.